Each of the 25 T cell receptor beta chains below was sequenced from the same sample in a study of blood T cells in healthy people across ages. A sample-barcoded 5' primer and a J-beta primer mix were used in a second PCR of roughly 6 to 11 cycles. TCRdb recomputed calls from the 5' RACE reads with MiXCR, one row per CDR3 protein. This repertoire shows about 770,000 distinct CDR3 sequences, approximately 44% found once; its top ten account for approximately 19%. Material for sequencing was blood. The receptor set was obtained from a man in his 60s in good health.

This chain joins TRBV5-1 and TRBJ2-1; D gene unclear. CDR1 and CDR2 (germline): SGHRS, YFSETQ. The CDR3 has 13 amino acids. V lost 1 base and J lost 5, with 7 bases in between. The CDR3 region has the DNA TGCGCCAGCAGCTTGAACACAAACAATGAGCAGTTCTTC. It is translated as CASSLNTNNEQFF.

This clonotype has a handful of counts. V is TRBV5-1 and J is TRBJ2-5, with TRBD1 matching over 7 bases. Germline loops: CDR1 SGHRS, CDR2 YFSETQ. The CDR3 sequence is 15 residues long. J lost 3 bases, V lost 5 bases, and 10 bases had no gene match. The CDR3 loop is CASSYSPGTEETQYF. The CDR3 coding sequence is TGCGCCAGCAGTTATTCTCCCGGGACAGAAGAGACCCAGTACTTC.

The chain employs TRBV10-3 and TRBJ1-6; D gene unclear. The CDR3 covers 12 residues. CDR1 is ENHRY, CDR2 SYGVKD, per germline. The V end lost 6 bases, the J end lost 7 bases, and 7 bases lay between the germline ends. The DNA of the CDR3 is TGTGCCATCAGGGCAGGCAATTCACCCCTCCACTTT. Translation gives CAIRAGNSPLHF.

This clonotype was seen more than once but under ten times. CDR3 nucleotide sequence: TGTGCCAGCAGCTTGGACCCATCTGGGAACACTGAAGCTTTCTTT. Translation: CASSLDPSGNTEAFF. The V call is TRBV5-5, the J call TRBJ1-1, with D unresolved. Germline-derived CDR1 and CDR2 are SGHKS and YYEKEE (reference sequence). The CDR3 is 15 amino acids. The V end lost 0 bases, the J end lost 1 base, and 10 bases lay between the germline ends.

The chain is built from TRBV3-1 and TRBJ1-6; the match to TRBD1 covers 7 bases. The CDR3 is made up of 14 amino acids. The trim removed 1 base at V and 10 bases at J, leaving 4 bases unmatched. Germline lookup yields CDR1 LGHDT and CDR2 YNNKEL (reference sequence). CDR3 nucleotide sequence: TGTGCCAGCAGCCAAGTGTCAGGGGGATCACCCCTCCACTTT. This gives the protein CASSQVSGGSPLHF.

This clonotype has just a few counts. This chain links TRBV3-1 with TRBJ2-5; 8 bases are a match to TRBD2. The junction had 6 bases not matched to a gene; V was cut back by 6 bases and J by 3 bases. Germline V lookup: CDR1 LGHDT, CDR2 YNNKEL (reference sequence). The length of the CDR3 is 14 residues. The CDR3 bases are TGTGCCAGCAGGCGGACTAGCTTGGAAGAGACCCAGTACTTC. Translated, it gives CASRRTSLEETQYF.

CDR3 amino acids: CSVERGGTQYF. For the CDR3, the DNA is TGCAGCGTTGAGAGGGGGGGTACGCAGTATTTT. The chain carries TRBV29-1 and TRBJ2-3; TRBD2 might be the D (7 bases). The CDR3 has 11 amino acids. V lost 3 bases and J 8 bases, leaving 9 bases between the germline ends. Germline CDR1 SQVTM, CDR2 ANQGSEA.

This chain connects TRBV29-1 to TRBJ2-1; D possibly matches TRBD1 or TRBD2 (5 bases each). Per the germline V gene, CDR1 is SQVTM and CDR2 is ANQGSEA. The V end lost 4 bases, the J end lost 4 bases, and 8 bases lay between the germline ends. This CDR3 contains 12 residues. CDR3 in amino acids: CSVVGVYNEQFF. The CDR3 region has the DNA TGCAGCGTTGTGGGGGTTTACAATGAGCAGTTCTTC.

This clonotype was seen a few times. The chain employs TRBV6-2 or TRBV6-3 and TRBJ1-5; 7 bases are shared with TRBD1. V shed 6 bases, J shed 5 bases, and the junction held 10 bases outside the gene matches. The CDR3 length is 15 residues. Germline V gene sequence: CDR1 MNHEY, CDR2 SVGEGT. The CDR3 DNA is TGTGCCAGCAGAGACAGGGCTAAGGGGGATCAGCCCCAGCATTTT. Translation: CASRDRAKGDQPQHF.

This chain uses TRBV20-1 with TRBJ1-5; possibly TRBD1 for D (6 bases). The CDR3 consists of 11 residues. Germline loops: CDR1 DFQATT, CDR2 SNEGSKA (reference sequence). The germline V and J ends were trimmed by 5 bases and 9 bases, with 11 bases remaining between them. CDR3 sequence: CSAGGALPQHF. The CDR3 DNA sequence: TGCAGTGCTGGGGGGGCCTTGCCCCAGCATTTT.

This clonotype was detected only a few times. CDR3 amino acids: CASRIRDSYNEQFF. The CDR3 DNA reads as TGTGCCAGCAGAATCAGGGACTCCTACAATGAGCAGTTCTTC. The J gene is TRBJ2-1, the V gene TRBV6-5; D is perhaps TRBD1 (5 bases). The germline CDR1 and CDR2 sequences are MNHEY and SVGAGI. This CDR3 spans 14 amino acids. Trimming pared 6 bases from V and 0 bases from J, leaving 9 bases between.

As for this clonotype: Compared with germline, one end of the junction differs, possibly owing to a read error. The rearrangement links TRBV6-2 or TRBV6-3 to TRBJ2-5; TRBD2 is a possible D gene (5 bases). This CDR3 has 13 residues. CDR1 is MNHEY, CDR2 SVGEGT, per germline. The CDR3 loop is CASSDSGSRTQYF. DNA for the CDR3: TGTGCCAGCAGTGACTCGGGATCGCGGACCCAGTACTTC.

This sequence joins TRBV5-1 and TRBJ2-2, with 8 bases matching TRBD1. The ends lost 5 bases at V and 0 bases at J; junction bases unmatched: 6. This CDR3 spans 16 amino acids. Germline CDR1 is SGHRS and CDR2 is YFSETQ. CDR3 DNA sequence: TGCGCCAGCAGTCTGGGACAGGCCTCGAACACCGGGGAGCTGTTTTTT. Translation gives CASSLGQASNTGELFF.

This clonotype has just a few counts. J is TRBJ1-4 and V is TRBV28; D is undetermined. In germline, CDR1 is MDHEN, CDR2 SYDVKM. This CDR3 is 13 amino acids long. V was clipped by 5 bases and J by 7 bases, with 11 bases between them. CDR3: CASSTRPVEKLFF. The CDR3 DNA follows: TGTGCCAGCAGTACCCGACCGGTTGAAAAACTGTTTTTT.

This sequence joins TRBV15 and TRBJ1-5; D call uncertain. V was shortened by 0 bases and J by 7 bases, with 16 bases between the two germline ends. This CDR3 region has 16 residues. Germline V lookup: CDR1 LNHNV, CDR2 YYDKDF (reference sequence). The CDR3 here is CATSRDLAPESQPQHF. DNA of the CDR3: TGTGCCACCAGCAGAGATTTGGCGCCGGAGAGCCAGCCCCAGCATTTT.

This clonotype was counted a few times. This chain uses TRBV11-2 with TRBJ2-1; TRBD1 is a possible D gene (5 bases). The CDR3 length is 16 residues. With 2 bases removed from V and 5 bases from J, the gap between germline ends came to 16 bases. Per the germline V gene, CDR1 is SGHAT and CDR2 is FQNNGV. CDR3 nucleotides: TGTGCCAGCAGCTTAAAAAGGGGCATTGGGGACAATGAGCAGTTCTTC. This encodes CASSLKRGIGDNEQFF.

There are a few counts of this clonotype. CDR3 in DNA: TGCAGTGCCGTCCGGGACAGGCGCAGGGAAAAACTGTTTTTT. Translated, it gives CSAVRDRRREKLFF. The chain has TRBV20-1 and TRBJ1-4; TRBD1 matches at 8 bases. Trimming removed 6 bases from V and 8 bases from J; junction bases left unmatched: 11. The germline gives CDR1 DFQATT, CDR2 SNEGSKA (reference sequence). This CDR3 is 14 amino acids long.

V usage is TRBV7-2 and J usage is TRBJ1-2; D remains ambiguous. Germline V gene data show CDR1 as SGHTA and CDR2 as FQGNSA. V was clipped by 3 bases and J by 3 bases, with 20 bases between them. The CDR3 has 17 residues. CDR3 DNA sequence: TGTGCCAGCAGCTTTGCTATTGACGGGGATGCTTACTATGGCTACACCTTC. Its protein product is CASSFAIDGDAYYGYTF.

This chain links TRBV15 with TRBJ1-1, with D hard to call. This CDR3 is built from 14 residues. The germline V gene encodes CDR1 LNHNV and CDR2 YYDKDF (reference sequence). V lost 0 bases to trimming and J lost 2 bases, with 7 bases between them. CDR3 residues: CATSREEGNTEAFF. CDR3 nucleotides: TGTGCCACCAGCAGAGAGGAGGGCAACACTGAAGCTTTCTTT.

The V and J genes are TRBV15 and TRBJ1-1; 7 positions match TRBD1. This CDR3 contains 14 residues. With V trimmed by 1 base and J by 4 bases, 3 bases remained unmatched. The germline gives CDR1 LNHNV, CDR2 YYDKDF (reference sequence). The CDR3 DNA reads TGTGCCACCAGCAGAGGAGGGACAGCCACTGAAGCTTTCTTT. It encodes CATSRGGTATEAFF.

J is TRBJ2-5 and V is TRBV9; TRBD1 matches 7 bases. From germline, CDR1 is SGDLS and CDR2 YYNGEE. V was clipped by 0 bases and J by 11 bases; unmatched bases: 13. The length of the CDR3 is 15 residues. The CDR3 sequence is CASSVEPTTGDVQYF. CDR3 sequence (DNA): TGTGCCAGCAGCGTAGAGCCCACTACAGGGGATGTACAGTACTTC.

The chain combines TRBV11-2 with TRBJ1-6, with unresolved D. Per the germline V gene, CDR1 is SGHAT and CDR2 is FQNNGV. V dropped 2 bases and J dropped 7 bases, with 9 bases sitting between them. The CDR3 extends over 14 amino acids. The CDR3 is CASSLQELNSPLHF. CDR3 in DNA: TGTGCCAGCAGCTTACAGGAGTTGAATTCACCCCTCCACTTT.

The rearrangement links TRBV20-1 to TRBJ2-7, with 7 bases fitting TRBD1. The DNA end is more similar to TRBJ2-5, so the J call may be wrong. CDR1 and CDR2 from the germline V gene are DFQATT and SNEGSKA (reference sequence). The CDR3 totals 15 residues. In DNA, the CDR3 is TGCAGTGCTAGACCCCCTACAGGGGATTGGGAGACCCAGTACTTC. Amino acid sequence: CSARPPTGDWETQYF.

This clonotype has a handful of counts. This rearrangement joins TRBV20-1 to TRBJ1-1; perhaps TRBD1 as D (6 bases). CDR3 size: 17 residues. V lost 1 base, J lost 1 base, and 19 bases lay in between. Germline loops: CDR1 DFQATT, CDR2 SNEGSKA (reference sequence). In nucleotides, the CDR3 is TGCAGTGCTAGAGCAGTATCACAGGGAGGGCGGAACACTGAAGCTTTCTTT. Translation: CSARAVSQGGRNTEAFF.

This clonotype has just a few counts. The V and J genes are TRBV3-1 and TRBJ2-4, with D tentatively TRBD1 (5 bases). Germline CDR1 LGHDT, CDR2 YNNKEL (reference sequence). V was shortened by 5 bases and J by 13 bases, with 18 bases between the two germline ends. The CDR3 is 13 residues long. The CDR3 DNA reads as TGTGCCAGCAGCGGACCCACTAAGGGGAAGCAGTACTTC. Translating gives CASSGPTKGKQYF.